The source of this TCR beta chain is a study of blood T cell repertoires in COVID-19. Study-level background: Sites in the United States, Italy and Spain provided acute and convalescent COVID-19 samples.

This clone was detected once. This CDR3 comprises 14 residues. Germline V lookup: CDR1 MNHEY, CDR2 SMNVEV (reference sequence). Trimming cost V 3 bases and J 4 bases, with 13 bases left between them. TCRdb's copy holds only in-frame clones and misses some; the assay was immunoSEQ multiplex PCR. The sample comprises 45,000 to 60,000 clones, roughly 80% of which are singletons, and roughly 13% rests with the top ten. This clonotype originated in a human donor in a cohort sampled during active COVID-19. The sequencing input was peripheral blood. The V gene is TRBV27, the J gene TRBJ2-7, with D possibly matching TRBD1 (6 bases). The CDR3 DNA reads as TGTGCCAGCAGTTTCGGAACAGGGAGTTACGAGCAGTACTTC. It translates to CASSFGTGSYEQYF.